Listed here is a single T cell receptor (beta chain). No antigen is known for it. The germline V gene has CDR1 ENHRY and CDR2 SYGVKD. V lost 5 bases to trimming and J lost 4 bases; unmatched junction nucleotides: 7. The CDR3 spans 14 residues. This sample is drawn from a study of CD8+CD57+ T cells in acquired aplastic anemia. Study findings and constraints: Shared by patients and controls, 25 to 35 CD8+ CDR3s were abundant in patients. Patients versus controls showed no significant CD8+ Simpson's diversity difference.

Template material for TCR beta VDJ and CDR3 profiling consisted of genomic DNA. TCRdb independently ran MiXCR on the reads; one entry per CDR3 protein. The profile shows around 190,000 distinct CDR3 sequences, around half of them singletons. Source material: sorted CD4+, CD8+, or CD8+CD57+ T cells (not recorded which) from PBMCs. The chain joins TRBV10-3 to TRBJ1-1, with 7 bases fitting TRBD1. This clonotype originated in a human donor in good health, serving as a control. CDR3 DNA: TGTGCCATCAGTTCTGACAGGGCTGGCACTGAAGCTTTCTTT. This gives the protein CAISSDRAGTEAFF.